These 27 T cell receptor beta chains originate from one sample sequenced in a study of shared clonotypes between healthy human individuals. Clones were read by immunoSEQ multiplex PCR, and TCRdb kept only the in-frame ones, dropping some. The repertoire holds around 2.3 million clones, approximately 95% seen once, with roughly 0.13% in the top ten. Sequenced material: naive CD4+ T cells sorted from blood. Subset reported: CD45RA+ positively selected. These receptors all come from a man between 18 and 35 years old in good health.

V usage is TRBV5-4 and J usage is TRBJ1-2; a weak D match, TRBD1 (6 bases). The ends were cut back, 4 bases at V and 5 bases at J, with 12 bases in the middle. This CDR3 contains 13 residues. Germline values: CDR1 SGHNT, CDR2 YYREEE (reference sequence). The CDR3 here is CASSNPGAYGYTF. The CDR3 coding sequence is TGTGCCAGCAGCAACCCAGGGGCGTATGGCTACACCTTC.

V gene TRBV5-1 combines with J gene TRBJ1-4; D call uncertain. Germline CDR1 and CDR2: SGHRS and YFSETQ. Trimming cost V 2 bases and J 7 bases, with 9 bases left between them. The CDR3 spans 13 residues. The CDR3 reads CASSFTGLEKLFF. The CDR3 bases are TGCGCCAGCAGCTTTACGGGCCTTGAAAAACTGTTTTTT.

This clone was observed a few times. The V gene is TRBV6-4, the J gene TRBJ1-2; D is unclear. Trimming shortened V by 0 bases and J by 8 bases, and 7 bases separated the two germline ends. CDR3 length: 12 residues. Germline V gene sequence: CDR1 MRHNA, CDR2 SNTAGT. Here the CDR3 DNA reads TGTGCCAGCAGTGACTCCTATGGCGGCTACACCTTC. It is translated as CASSDSYGGYTF.

Only one count was recorded for this clone. The chain employs TRBV7-9 and TRBJ2-7; 9 bases are a match to TRBD1. The trim removed 2 bases at V and 3 bases at J, leaving 5 bases unmatched. Germline V gene data show CDR1 as SEHNR and CDR2 as FQNEAQ (reference sequence). CDR3 length: 15 residues. The chain's CDR3 is CASSLTGQGVYEQYF. The CDR3 DNA follows: TGTGCCAGCAGCTTAACGGGACAGGGAGTCTACGAGCAGTACTTC.

The chain combines TRBV7-2 with TRBJ2-7; possibly TRBD1 for D (6 bases). V was clipped by 8 bases and J by 4 bases, with 6 bases between them. This CDR3 region has 10 residues. From germline, CDR1 is SGHTA and CDR2 FQGNSA. CDR3: CASGQYEQYF. In DNA form, the CDR3 reads TGTGCCAGCGGACAGTACGAGCAGTACTTC.

V usage is TRBV28 and J usage is TRBJ2-1; 8 positions match TRBD2. This CDR3 is 14 amino acids long. Germline CDR1 is MDHEN and CDR2 is SYDVKM. V shed 2 bases and J 9 bases; nucleotides not matched to a gene: 6. CDR3 sequence (DNA): TGTGCCAGCAGTTTACCCCGGACTAGCACTGAGCAGTTCTTC. As protein: CASSLPRTSTEQFF. The full variable domain, with the rest looked up from reference TRBV28 and TRBJ2-1, is DVKVTQSSRYLVKRTGEKVFLECVQDMDHENMFWYRQDPGLGLRLIYFSYDVKMKEKGDIPEGYSVSREKKERFSLILESASTNQTSMYLCASSLPRTSTEQFFGPGTRLTVL.

The V and J genes are TRBV6-5 and TRBJ1-2; possible D gene TRBD1, 6 bases. Germline CDR1 and CDR2: MNHEY and SVGAGI. The CDR3 totals 15 residues. V dropped 5 bases and J dropped 8 bases, with 21 bases sitting between them. DNA for the CDR3: TGTGCCAGCAGTACAGGGATCAACCCTTGGGGCGGCTACACCTTC. As protein: CASSTGINPWGGYTF.

The rearrangement joins TRBV6-4 to TRBJ2-5; TRBD1 is a possible D gene (6 bases). Germline V gene lookup returns CDR1 MRHNA and CDR2 SNTAGT. Trimming stripped 3 bases from V and 4 bases from J, with 12 bases between. There are 14 residues in the CDR3. The CDR3 DNA sequence: TGTGCCAGCAGTGAGCAACAGGGTGCAGAGACCCAGTACTTC. The encoded protein is CASSEQQGAETQYF.

The rearrangement joins TRBV6-5 to TRBJ1-4; TRBD1 might be the D (5 bases). Deletions cut 0 bases from V and 7 bases from J, with 12 bases between. CDR1 MNHEY and CDR2 SVGAGI come from the germline V gene. The CDR3 runs to 15 residues. CDR3 DNA: TGTGCCAGCAGTTACTCGACAGACGCAATTGAAAAACTGTTTTTT. Translating it yields CASSYSTDAIEKLFF.

The rearrangement uses TRBV7-8 and TRBJ1-6; D is perhaps TRBD1 (6 bases). This CDR3 contains 15 residues. Trimming stripped 5 bases from V and 8 bases from J, with 16 bases between. Germline V gives CDR1 SGHVS, CDR2 FQNEAQ. As DNA, the CDR3 is TGTGCCAGCAGCATAAGGGGGGACCCCGATTCACCCCTCCACTTT. Translation: CASSIRGDPDSPLHF.

The chain employs TRBV5-1 and TRBJ2-5; the D is unclear. V was clipped by 4 bases and J by 5 bases, with 15 bases between them. Germline lookup yields CDR1 SGHRS and CDR2 YFSETQ. The CDR3 is made up of 14 amino acids. This chain's CDR3 is CASSLRSNGETQYF. DNA for the CDR3: TGCGCCAGCAGCCTTAGATCGAACGGGGAGACCCAGTACTTC.

The gene calls are TRBV13 and TRBJ2-3; a weak D match, TRBD2 (6 bases). The CDR3 covers 16 residues. V lost 3 bases to trimming and J lost 4 bases, with 17 bases between them. In germline, CDR1 is PRHDT, CDR2 FYEKMQ (reference sequence). The CDR3, as DNA: TGTGCCAGCAGCTTCCCGTGGGGGAGCGGGTCAGATACGCAGTATTTT. It specifies CASSFPWGSGSDTQYF.

CDR3 region: CASSPRGGGTDTQYF. Written as DNA, the CDR3 is TGTGCCAGCAGCCCCAGGGGCGGTGGCACAGATACGCAGTATTTT. The chain couples TRBV7-2 to TRBJ2-3; tentative D call: TRBD1 (6 bases). V was pared by 5 bases and J by 1 base, with 13 bases between. Germline assignment: CDR1 SGHTA and CDR2 FQGNSA. This CDR3 is built from 15 residues. The entire variable domain, with the rest obtained from reference TRBV7-2 and TRBJ2-3, is as follows: GAGVSQSPSNKVTEKGKDVELRCDPISGHTALYWYRQSLGQGLEFLIYFQGNSAPDKSGLPSDRFSAERTGGSVSTLTIQRTQQEDSAVYLCASSPRGGGTDTQYFGPGTRLTVL.

The V call is TRBV15, the J call TRBJ1-5; TRBD1 matches at 8 bases. The ends lost 0 bases at V and 4 bases at J; junction bases unmatched: 5. Germline V lookup: CDR1 LNHNV, CDR2 YYDKDF (reference sequence). The CDR3 consists of 16 residues. This CDR3 reads CATSRDGQGANQPQHF. CDR3 coding DNA: TGTGCCACCAGCAGAGATGGGCAGGGGGCGAATCAGCCCCAGCATTTT. The whole variable domain, remainder taken from reference TRBV15 and TRBJ1-5, is DAMVIQNPRYQVTQFGKPVTLSCSQTLNHNVMYWYQQKSSQAPKLLFHYYDKDFNNEADTPDNFQSRRPNTSFCFLDIRSPGLGDTAMYLCATSRDGQGANQPQHFGDGTRLSIL.

This chain uses TRBV6-6 with TRBJ1-2, with D perhaps TRBD1 (6 bases). Deletions cut 5 bases from V and 6 bases from J, with 13 bases between. Germline V CDR1 and CDR2: MNHNY, SVGAGI (reference sequence). This CDR3 is built from 13 residues. The DNA of the CDR3 is TGTGCCAGCAGTCAAGGACAGTGGGATGGCTACACCTTC. Its translation is CASSQGQWDGYTF.

This chain uses TRBV11-2 with TRBJ1-1; D not certain. CDR1 and CDR2 (germline): SGHAT, FQNNGV. Trimming took 5 bases from V and 0 from J, leaving 4 bases between them. CDR3 length equals 12 residues. The CDR3 loop is CASSGLNTEAFF. Here the CDR3 DNA reads TGTGCCAGCAGCGGGTTGAACACTGAAGCTTTCTTT.

As concerns this clone: The sample carries other DNA sequences with the same CDR3. V and J are TRBV5-1 and TRBJ1-2; D not certain. Between the trimmed V and J ends, which lost 4 bases and 4 bases, there was a span of 8 bases. Germline lookup yields CDR1 SGHRS and CDR2 YFSETQ. The CDR3 has 12 residues. CDR3 region: CASSPGGYGYTF. The CDR3 DNA sequence: TGCGCCAGCAGCCCGGGTGGCTATGGCTACACCTTC.

The J gene is TRBJ1-2, the V gene TRBV7-8; no definite D call. The CDR3 runs to 14 residues. Germline values: CDR1 SGHVS, CDR2 FQNEAQ. Trimming shortened V by 4 bases and J by 8 bases, and 17 bases separated the two germline ends. The CDR3 DNA reads as TGTGCCAGCAGCTCGGGAAACCCCCCGTTCGGCTACACCTTC. Translation gives CASSSGNPPFGYTF. The variable domain in full, with the rest retrieved from reference TRBV7-8 and TRBJ1-2, is GAGVSQSPRYKVAKRGQDVALRCDPISGHVSLFWYQQALGQGPEFLTYFQNEAQLDKSGLPSDRFFAERPEGSVSTLKIQRTQQEDSAVYLCASSSGNPPFGYTFGSGTRLTVV.

V is TRBV6-5 and J is TRBJ1-5, with 8 bases matching TRBD1. V shed 6 bases and J 7 bases; nucleotides not matched to a gene: 5. Germline V lookup: CDR1 MNHEY, CDR2 SVGAGI. The CDR3 has 13 residues. The CDR3 DNA follows: TGTGCCAGCAGCAGGGGGCAGGAACAGCCCCAGCATTTT. Translating gives CASSRGQEQPQHF.

The chain employs TRBV27 and TRBJ2-7; 7 positions agree with TRBD1. The CDR3 is made up of 16 amino acids. Looked up from germline, CDR1 is MNHEY and CDR2 is SMNVEV (reference sequence). Unmatched junction bases numbered 15, after V lost 10 bases and J lost 0 bases. DNA of the CDR3: TGTGCCACCTCGCTACAAAGGGGACAGATCTCCTACGAGCAGTACTTC. Protein sequence: CATSLQRGQISYEQYF.

The V and J genes are TRBV20-1 and TRBJ1-2; tentatively, D is TRBD1 (5 bases). Germline V gene sequence: CDR1 DFQATT, CDR2 SNEGSKA (reference sequence). V was shortened by 7 bases and J by 6 bases, with 12 bases between the two germline ends. The CDR3 runs 11 residues. CDR3 protein: CSEGIVDGYTF. The CDR3, as DNA: TGCAGTGAGGGGATTGTGGATGGCTACACCTTC.

V usage is TRBV28 and J usage is TRBJ2-3; 10 nucleotides agree with TRBD1. CDR3 size: 16 residues. Germline V gene data show CDR1 as MDHEN and CDR2 as SYDVKM. The ends lost 7 bases at V and 1 base at J; junction bases unmatched: 8. Here the CDR3 reads CASKTRQGARTDTQYF. In DNA, the CDR3 is TGTGCCAGCAAAACCCGACAGGGGGCCCGCACAGATACGCAGTATTTT.

This chain joins TRBV5-6 and TRBJ2-6; D remains ambiguous. Trimming removed 7 bases at V and 0 bases at J, with 8 bases between. Germline CDR1 reads SGHDT; CDR2 reads YYEEEE. CDR3 length: 14 residues. CDR3 bases: TGTGCCAGCTTGTCCAGCTCTGGGGCCAACGTCCTGACTTTC. Translating it yields CASLSSSGANVLTF.

This clone was detected only once. The chain joins TRBV7-2 to TRBJ2-1, with 8 bases matching TRBD2. The CDR3 has 15 amino acids. V was clipped by 3 bases and J by 10 bases; unmatched bases: 11. From germline, CDR1 is SGHTA and CDR2 FQGNSA. CDR3 protein: CASSFSSGLGGEQFF. CDR3 coding DNA: TGTGCCAGCAGCTTTTCCTCGGGACTAGGAGGGGAGCAGTTCTTC.

This clone has just one count. This chain uses TRBV6-5 with TRBJ2-1, with TRBD2 identical over 13 bases. CDR3 length equals 16 residues. Germline assignment: CDR1 MNHEY and CDR2 SVGAGI. V was pared by 2 bases and J by 10 bases, with 8 bases of the junction left unmatched. The CDR3 region is CASSYLLAGGRSEQFF. For the CDR3, the DNA is TGTGCCAGCAGTTACCTACTAGCGGGAGGGCGGAGCGAGCAGTTCTTC.

The genes are TRBV5-6 and TRBJ2-5; D is ambiguous. CDR3 length: 11 residues. CDR1 is SGHDT and CDR2 is YYEEEE in the germline V gene. V was cut by 5 bases and J by 7 bases, with 9 bases left in between. CDR3 residues: CASRGMGTQYF. The CDR3 DNA reads as TGTGCCAGCAGGGGGATGGGGACCCAGTACTTC.

This clone has just one count. The rearrangement uses TRBV11-2 and TRBJ2-5; D might be TRBD1 (5 bases). V lost 6 bases to trimming and J lost 1 base, with 9 bases between them. The CDR3 spans 13 residues. Per germline, CDR1 SGHAT and CDR2 FQNNGV. The DNA for the CDR3 is TGTGCCAGCAGGTTGACAGTCCAAGAGACCCAGTACTTC. Translated: CASRLTVQETQYF.